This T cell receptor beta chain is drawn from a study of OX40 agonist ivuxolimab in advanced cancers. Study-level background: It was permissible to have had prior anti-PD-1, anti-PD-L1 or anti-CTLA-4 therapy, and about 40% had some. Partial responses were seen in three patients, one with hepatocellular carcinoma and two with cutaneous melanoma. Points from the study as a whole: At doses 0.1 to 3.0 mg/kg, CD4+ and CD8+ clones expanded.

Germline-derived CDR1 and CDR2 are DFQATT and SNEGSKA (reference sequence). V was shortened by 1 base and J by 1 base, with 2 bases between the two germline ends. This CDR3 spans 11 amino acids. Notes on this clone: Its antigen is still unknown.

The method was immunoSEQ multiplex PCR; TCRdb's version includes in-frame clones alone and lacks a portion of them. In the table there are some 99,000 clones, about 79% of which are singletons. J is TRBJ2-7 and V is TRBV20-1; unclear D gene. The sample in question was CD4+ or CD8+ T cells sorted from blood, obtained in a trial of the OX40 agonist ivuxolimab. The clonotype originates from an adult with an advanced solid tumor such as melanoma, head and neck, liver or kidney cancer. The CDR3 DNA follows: TGCAGTGCTAGAGGATCCTACGAGCAGTACTTC. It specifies CSARGSYEQYF.